This TCR beta chain was sequenced for a study of identical twins' blood T cells. V lost 4 bases, J lost 1 base, and 10 bases lay in between. Germline V lookup: CDR1 SGHAT, CDR2 FQNNGV. The CDR3 length is 14 residues. All three twin pairs grew up together with likely shared infections and vaccines. Study-level findings and limits: Shared environment remains a possible cause of twin similarity. Twins reportedly had markedly more similar V usage than unrelated donors, even among out-of-frame TCRbeta clonotypes.

Study processing details: Per-library CDR3 reads ranged 2.2 to 3.6 million; clonotypes, ~85,000 to ~550,000. MiXCR, run by TCRdb on the 5' RACE reads, gives a single entry per CDR3 protein. The V and J calls were not made by the authors but by TCRdb's processing. The sample yields about 370,000 distinct CDR3 sequences, approximately 30% seen once. This clonotype was counted a few times. No antigen is known for it. Sequences were obtained from PBMCs. The chain links TRBV11-2 to TRBJ1-1; D might be TRBD1 (6 bases). This TCR came from a woman between 18 and 55 years old in good health. CDR3 sequence: CASSSSRGNTEAFF. In nucleotides, the CDR3 is TGTGCCAGCAGCTCCAGCAGGGGGAACACTGAAGCTTTCTTT.